This T cell receptor beta chain originates from a study of control samples from healthy donors and cancer patients. This table comes from immunoSEQ multiplex PCR, and its TCRdb copy is limited to in-frame clones, with some not included. The repertoire holds 96,000 or so clones, about 92% seen once, with around 8.5% in the top ten. Trimming cost V 4 bases and J 5 bases, with 11 bases left between them. The CDR3 consists of 13 residues. Germline CDR1 WNHNN, CDR2 SYGVQD (reference sequence). The sequence was obtained from a man aged 18 to 29 in good health. Sequenced input: blood. V gene TRBV10-1 combines with J gene TRBJ1-1; perhaps TRBD1 as D (5 bases). The CDR3 loop is CASSATRGTEAFF. CDR3 nucleotides: TGCGCCAGCAGTGCGACAAGGGGTACTGAAGCTTTCTTT.